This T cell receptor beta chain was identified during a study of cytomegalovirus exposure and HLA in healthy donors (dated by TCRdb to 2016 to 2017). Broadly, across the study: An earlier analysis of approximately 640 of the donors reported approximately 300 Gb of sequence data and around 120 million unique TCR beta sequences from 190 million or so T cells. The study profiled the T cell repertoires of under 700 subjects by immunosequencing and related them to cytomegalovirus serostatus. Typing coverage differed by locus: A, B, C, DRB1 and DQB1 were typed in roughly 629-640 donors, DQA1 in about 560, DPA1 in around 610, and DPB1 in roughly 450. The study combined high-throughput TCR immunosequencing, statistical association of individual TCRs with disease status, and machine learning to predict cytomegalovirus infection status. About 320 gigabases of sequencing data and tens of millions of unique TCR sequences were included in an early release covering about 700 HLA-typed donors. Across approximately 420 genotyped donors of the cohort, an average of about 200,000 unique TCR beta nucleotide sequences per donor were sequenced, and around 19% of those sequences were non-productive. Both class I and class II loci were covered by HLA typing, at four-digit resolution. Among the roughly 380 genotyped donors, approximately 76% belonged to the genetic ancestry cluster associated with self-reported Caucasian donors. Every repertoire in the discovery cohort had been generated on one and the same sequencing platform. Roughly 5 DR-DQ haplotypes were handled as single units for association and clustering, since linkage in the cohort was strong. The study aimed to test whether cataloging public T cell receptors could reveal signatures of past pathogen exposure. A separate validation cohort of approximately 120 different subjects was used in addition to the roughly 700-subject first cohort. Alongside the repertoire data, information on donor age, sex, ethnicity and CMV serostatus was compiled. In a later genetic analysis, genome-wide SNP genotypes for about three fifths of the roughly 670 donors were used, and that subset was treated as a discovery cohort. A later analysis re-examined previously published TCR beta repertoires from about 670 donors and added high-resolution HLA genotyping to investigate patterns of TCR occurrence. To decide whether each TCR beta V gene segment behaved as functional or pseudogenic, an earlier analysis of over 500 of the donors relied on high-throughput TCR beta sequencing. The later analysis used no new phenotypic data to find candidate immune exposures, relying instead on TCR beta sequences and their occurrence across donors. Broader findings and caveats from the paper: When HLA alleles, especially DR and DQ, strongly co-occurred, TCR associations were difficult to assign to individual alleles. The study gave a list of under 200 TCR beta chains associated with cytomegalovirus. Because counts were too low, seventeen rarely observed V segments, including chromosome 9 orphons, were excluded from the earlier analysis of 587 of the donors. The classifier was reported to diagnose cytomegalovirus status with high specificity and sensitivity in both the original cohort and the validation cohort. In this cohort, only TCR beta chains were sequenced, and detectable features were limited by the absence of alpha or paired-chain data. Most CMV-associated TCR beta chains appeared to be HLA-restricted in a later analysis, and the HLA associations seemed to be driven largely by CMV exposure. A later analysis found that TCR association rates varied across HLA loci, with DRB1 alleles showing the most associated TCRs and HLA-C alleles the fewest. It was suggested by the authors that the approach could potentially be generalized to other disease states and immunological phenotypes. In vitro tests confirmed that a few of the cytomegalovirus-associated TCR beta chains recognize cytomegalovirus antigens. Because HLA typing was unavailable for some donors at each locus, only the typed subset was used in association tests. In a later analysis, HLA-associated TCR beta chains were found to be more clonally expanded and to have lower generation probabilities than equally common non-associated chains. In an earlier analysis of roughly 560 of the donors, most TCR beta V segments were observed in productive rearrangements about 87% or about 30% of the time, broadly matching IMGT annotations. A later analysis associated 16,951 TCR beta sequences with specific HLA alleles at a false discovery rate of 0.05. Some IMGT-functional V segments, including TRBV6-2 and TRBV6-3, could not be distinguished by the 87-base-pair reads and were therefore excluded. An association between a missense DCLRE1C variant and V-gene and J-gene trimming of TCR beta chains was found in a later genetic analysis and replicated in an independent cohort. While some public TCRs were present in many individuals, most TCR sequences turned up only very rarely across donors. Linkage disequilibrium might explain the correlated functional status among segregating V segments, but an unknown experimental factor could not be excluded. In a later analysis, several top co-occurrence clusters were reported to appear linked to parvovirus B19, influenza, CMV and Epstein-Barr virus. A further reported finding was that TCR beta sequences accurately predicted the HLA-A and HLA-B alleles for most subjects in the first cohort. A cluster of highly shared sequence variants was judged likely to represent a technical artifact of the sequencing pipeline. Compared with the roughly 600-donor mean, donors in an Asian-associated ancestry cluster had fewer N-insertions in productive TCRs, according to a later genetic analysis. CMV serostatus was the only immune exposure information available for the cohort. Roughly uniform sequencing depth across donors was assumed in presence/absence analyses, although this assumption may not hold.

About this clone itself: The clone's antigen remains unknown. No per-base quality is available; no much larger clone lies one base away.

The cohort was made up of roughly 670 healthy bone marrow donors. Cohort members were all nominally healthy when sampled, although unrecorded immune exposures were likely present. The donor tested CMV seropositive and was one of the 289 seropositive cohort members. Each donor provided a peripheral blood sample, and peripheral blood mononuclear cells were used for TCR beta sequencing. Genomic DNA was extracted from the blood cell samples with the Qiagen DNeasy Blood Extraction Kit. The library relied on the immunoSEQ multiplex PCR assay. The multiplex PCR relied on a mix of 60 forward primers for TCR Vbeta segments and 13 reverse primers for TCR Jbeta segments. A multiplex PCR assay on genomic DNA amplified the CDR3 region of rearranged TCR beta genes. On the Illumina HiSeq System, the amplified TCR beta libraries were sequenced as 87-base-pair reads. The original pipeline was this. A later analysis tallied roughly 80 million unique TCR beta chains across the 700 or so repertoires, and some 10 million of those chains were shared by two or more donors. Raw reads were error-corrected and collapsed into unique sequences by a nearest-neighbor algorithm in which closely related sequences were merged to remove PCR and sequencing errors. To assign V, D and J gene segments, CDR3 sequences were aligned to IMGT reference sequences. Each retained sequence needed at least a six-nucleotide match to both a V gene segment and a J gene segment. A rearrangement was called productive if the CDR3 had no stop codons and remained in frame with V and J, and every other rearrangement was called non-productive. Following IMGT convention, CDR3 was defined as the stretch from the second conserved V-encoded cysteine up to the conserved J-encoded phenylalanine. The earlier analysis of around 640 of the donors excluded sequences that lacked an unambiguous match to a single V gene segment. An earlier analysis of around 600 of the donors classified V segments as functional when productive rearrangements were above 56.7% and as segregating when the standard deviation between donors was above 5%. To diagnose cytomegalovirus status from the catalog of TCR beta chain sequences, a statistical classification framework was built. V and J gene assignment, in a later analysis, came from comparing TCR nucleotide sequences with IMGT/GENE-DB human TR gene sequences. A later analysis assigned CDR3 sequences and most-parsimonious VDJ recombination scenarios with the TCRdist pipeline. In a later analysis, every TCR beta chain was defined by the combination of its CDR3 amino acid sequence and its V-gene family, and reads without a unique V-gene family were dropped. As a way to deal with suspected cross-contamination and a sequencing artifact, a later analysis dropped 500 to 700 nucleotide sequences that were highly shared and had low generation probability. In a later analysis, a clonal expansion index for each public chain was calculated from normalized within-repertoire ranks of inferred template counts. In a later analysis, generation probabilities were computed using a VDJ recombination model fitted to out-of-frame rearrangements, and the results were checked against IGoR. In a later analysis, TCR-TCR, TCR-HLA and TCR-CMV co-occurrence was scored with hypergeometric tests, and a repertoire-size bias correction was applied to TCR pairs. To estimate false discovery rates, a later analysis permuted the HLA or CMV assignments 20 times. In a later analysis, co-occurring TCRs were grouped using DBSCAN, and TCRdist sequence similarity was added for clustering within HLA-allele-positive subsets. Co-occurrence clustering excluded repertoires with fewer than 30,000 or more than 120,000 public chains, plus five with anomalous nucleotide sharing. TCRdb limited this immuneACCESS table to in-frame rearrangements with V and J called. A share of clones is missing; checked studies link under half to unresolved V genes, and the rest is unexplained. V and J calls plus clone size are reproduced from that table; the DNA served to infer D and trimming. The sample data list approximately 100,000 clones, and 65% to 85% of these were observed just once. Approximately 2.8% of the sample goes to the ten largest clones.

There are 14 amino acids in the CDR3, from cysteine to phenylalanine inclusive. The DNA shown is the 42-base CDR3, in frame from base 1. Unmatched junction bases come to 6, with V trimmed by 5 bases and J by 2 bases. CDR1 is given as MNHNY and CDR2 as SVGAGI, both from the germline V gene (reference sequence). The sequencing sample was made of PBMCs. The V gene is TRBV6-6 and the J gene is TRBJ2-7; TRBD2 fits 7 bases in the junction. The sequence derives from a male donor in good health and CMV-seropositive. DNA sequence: TGTGCCAGCAGTCCCGGAGGGAGGGCCTACGAGCAGTACTTC. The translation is CASSPGGRAYEQYF.